Following are 12 T cell receptor beta chains from one sample sequenced in a study of T cell repertoires in cytomegalovirus infection. TCRdb used MiXCR to reprocess the reads, holding one entry per CDR3 protein. Among hundreds of thousands of distinct CDR3 sequences listed, approximately 24% were seen once. Specimen: CD8+ T cells from PBMCs. These receptors originate from a human donor in good health (CMV status not recorded). Some clones in this sample may be carry-over from other donors' samples.

This clonotype was detected many times. The V call is TRBV7-2, the J call TRBJ2-3, with D tentatively TRBD2 (6 bases). From germline, CDR1 is SGHTA and CDR2 FQGNSA. The CDR3 totals 16 residues. Trimming shortened V by 6 bases and J by 5 bases, and 21 bases separated the two germline ends. This CDR3 is CASSSVTRVGEDTQYF. CDR3 DNA sequence: TGTGCCAGCAGTTCCGTGACTAGAGTAGGCGAAGATACGCAGTATTTT.

This clonotype was recorded many times. This chain joins TRBV7-6 and TRBJ1-5, with D tentatively TRBD1 (5 bases). Trimming took off 4 bases at V and 4 bases at J, with 11 bases between the two ends. This CDR3 spans 14 amino acids. The germline gives CDR1 SGHVS, CDR2 FNYEAQ. The DNA for the CDR3 is TGTGCCAGCAGCTCCGACGGGGGTAATCAGCCCCAGCATTTT. It translates to CASSSDGGNQPQHF.

This clonotype appeared many times. The chain carries TRBV6-8 and TRBJ2-3, with 8 bases aligning to TRBD1. Trimming at V came to 2 bases and at J to 2 bases, leaving 9 bases not matched to a gene. CDR3 length: 17 amino acids. Looked up from germline, CDR1 is MNHGY and CDR2 is SAAAGT. CDR3 sequence reads: CASSYPRQGPTTDTQYF. CDR3 in DNA: TGTGCCAGCAGTTACCCGCGACAGGGGCCTACCACAGATACGCAGTATTTT.

This clonotype was detected only once. A read error is possible here, since a much larger clone lies one base away. The chain uses TRBV6-6 and TRBJ2-1, with 9 bases lining up with TRBD2. The CDR3 has 16 residues. Germline CDR1 and CDR2: MNHNY and SVGAGI (reference sequence). The CDR3 here is CVSSYSSGGHYNEQFF. The CDR3 nucleotides are TGTGTCAGCAGTTACTCGAGCGGGGGGCACTACAATGAGCAGTTCTTC.

The chain carries TRBV29-1 and TRBJ1-2, with 10 positions matching TRBD1. Unmatched junction bases numbered 12, after V lost 1 base and J lost 4 bases. Germline V gene data show CDR1 as SQVTM and CDR2 as ANQGSEA. This CDR3 is built from 17 residues. CDR3 residues: CSVEGLDRDRGSYGYTF. The CDR3 DNA sequence: TGCAGCGTTGAAGGGTTGGACCGGGACAGGGGAAGCTATGGCTACACCTTC.

This clonotype has just a few counts. V gene TRBV7-9 combines with J gene TRBJ2-1; no definite D call. CDR3 length: 13 amino acids. CDR1 and CDR2 from the germline V gene are SEHNR and FQNEAQ (reference sequence). V dropped 3 bases and J dropped 4 bases, with 7 bases sitting between them. This CDR3 is CASSLNGYNEQFF. The CDR3 DNA reads as TGTGCCAGCAGCTTGAACGGGTACAATGAGCAGTTCTTC.

This clonotype occurred a few times. This chain uses TRBV12-5 with TRBJ2-7; 10 nucleotides match TRBD1. Trimming cost V 4 bases and J 6 bases; bases outside gene matches: 3. The CDR3 has 13 amino acids. Germline V CDR1 and CDR2: LGHNT, FRNRAP. Written as DNA, the CDR3 is TGTGCTAGTGGTTGGGGGACAGGGGCCGAGCAGTACTTC. Amino acids: CASGWGTGAEQYF.

The V and J genes are TRBV4-2 and TRBJ1-1; D is unclear. CDR3 length: 12 amino acids. Trimming pared 2 bases from V and 6 bases from J, leaving 7 bases between. CDR1 is LGHNA and CDR2 is YNFKEQ in the germline V gene. The CDR3 coding sequence is TGTGCCAGCAGCCAACAGAGTTCTGAAGCTTTCTTT. Its translation: CASSQQSSEAFF.

This clonotype has a count of ten or more. The rearrangement joins TRBV5-4 to TRBJ2-1; 9 bases agree with TRBD1. This CDR3 is built from 11 residues. CDR1 and CDR2 (germline): SGHNT, YYREEE (reference sequence). V lost 4 bases to trimming and J lost 16 bases; unmatched junction nucleotides: 6. CDR3 nucleotide sequence: TGTGCCAGCAGCCAAGGGACAGGGAAATTCTTC. It yields the protein CASSQGTGKFF.

For this clonotype: A junction end diverges from the germline sequence, so it may reflect a read error. This chain links TRBV11-2 with TRBJ2-2; D may match TRBD1 or TRBD2 (5 bases each). Germline lookup yields CDR1 SGHAT and CDR2 FQNNGV. CDR3 length: 18 residues. CDR3: CASSLDLPPPRGTGEPFF. Here the CDR3 DNA reads TGTGCCAGCAGCTTAGATCTACCCCCCCCTAGGGGCACCGGGGAGCCGTTTTTT.

This clonotype has ten or more counts. The chain's CDR3 is CASSRGGGTSYEQYF. In DNA, the CDR3 is TGTGCCAGCAGCCGGGGCGGGGGGACCTCCTACGAGCAGTACTTC. V is TRBV7-2 and J is TRBJ2-7; TRBD2 matches 8 bases. CDR1 and CDR2 from the germline V gene are SGHTA and FQGNSA. The ends lost 5 bases at V and 0 bases at J; junction bases unmatched: 6. This CDR3 spans 15 amino acids.

This clonotype showed up just once. A much larger clonotype is one base distant, so this may be a read error. The CDR3 nucleotides are TGTGCCAGCAGCCCGCAGGGGTGGGGTGTCGGGGAGCTGTTTTTT. Protein: CASSPQGWGVGELFF. The rearrangement uses TRBV7-8 and TRBJ2-2; tentative D call: TRBD1 (6 bases). The CDR3 runs to 15 residues. Germline V gene data show CDR1 as SGHVS and CDR2 as FQNEAQ. The V and J ends lost 5 bases and 7 bases respectively, with 17 bases between them.